This passage covers 25 T cell receptor beta chains from one sample sequenced in a study of human T cells and chemical hapten exposure (dated by TCRdb to the early 2020s). The label giving this sample's time point can be read as: patch test 2, 6 weeks after DPC sensitization. The intended sense of this specimen's treatment or condition label: therapeutic diphenylcyclopropenone sensitization with weekly scalp DPC. Unfractionated whole blood was collected in Tempus Blood RNA tubes, and total RNA was extracted from that blood. The protocol used for the library was RACE. The instrument was a NextSeq 500. TCRdb cleaned the public reads at Q25 with fastp, built clones with MiXCR and kept in-frame beta chains. Each entry merges the rows of one CDR3 protein and shows their most common DNA and genes. Present in this sample are tens of thousands of distinct CDR3 sequences, roughly 9% of which were seen just once. The leading ten clones occupy roughly 13% of the sample.

Material: whole blood, obtained in connection with sensitization to the hapten diphenylcyclopropenone (DPC). These TCRs come from a woman aged 25-40 years with alopecia areata. Some clones in this sample may be carry-over from other donors' samples.

This clonotype was found many times. J is TRBJ2-7 and V is TRBV28; 7 bases are a match to TRBD1. Looked up from germline, CDR1 is MDHEN and CDR2 is SYDVKM. The CDR3 loop spans 13 amino acids. After removal of 5 bases from V and 4 bases from J, the junction contained 5 bases not matched to a gene. The CDR3 spells CASSEDRKYEQYF. CDR3 in DNA: TGTGCCAGCAGTGAGGACAGGAAATACGAGCAGTACTTC.

CDR3 sequence reads: CASSPPGLANEQFF. CDR3 DNA sequence: TGTGCCAGCAGCCCCCCGGGACTAGCGAATGAGCAGTTCTTC. The chain has TRBV7-3 and TRBJ2-1; TRBD2 matches at 10 bases. The CDR3 covers 14 residues. Germline CDR1 reads SGHTA; CDR2 reads FQGTGA. With 5 bases clipped from V and 7 bases from J, the junction kept 5 bases outside the gene matches.

The V call is TRBV6-5, the J call TRBJ2-1; the match to TRBD1 covers 7 bases. The trim removed 6 bases at V and 8 bases at J, leaving 4 bases unmatched. The CDR3 runs 12 residues. Germline V CDR1 and CDR2: MNHEY, SVGAGI. The CDR3 is CASRDRSDEQFF. In nucleotides, the CDR3 is TGTGCCAGCAGGGACAGGAGCGATGAGCAGTTCTTC.

This clonotype was counted ten times or more. CDR3 loop: CASSRGTGNDYEQYF. In DNA form, the CDR3 reads TGCGCCAGCAGCCGAGGGACAGGTAACGACTACGAGCAGTACTTC. This rearrangement joins TRBV5-1 to TRBJ2-7; TRBD1 matches 8 bases. Germline CDR1 and CDR2: SGHRS and YFSETQ. This CDR3 region has 15 residues. Unmatched junction bases numbered 9, after V lost 4 bases and J lost 3 bases.

This clonotype was seen ten or more times. The V gene is TRBV6-6, the J gene TRBJ2-5, with D tentatively TRBD2 (6 bases). Germline V gene data show CDR1 as MNHNY and CDR2 as SVGAGI (reference sequence). This CDR3 contains 17 residues. V lost 3 bases and J lost 5, with 22 bases in between. Here the CDR3 reads CASSYTGSLRVGETQYF. In nucleotides, the CDR3 is TGTGCCAGCAGTTATACCGGGAGCCTTCGAGTCGGGGAGACCCAGTACTTC.

The sample holds a few counts of this clonotype. The chain is built from TRBV7-2 and TRBJ1-5, with 7 bases identical to TRBD1. The germline V gene has CDR1 SGHTA and CDR2 FQGNSA. The CDR3 runs to 15 residues. V dropped 3 bases and J dropped 7; count of bases not matched to a gene: 9. The CDR3 DNA follows: TGTGCCAGCAGCTTCCCCGGAGGGGGCGAGCAGCCCCAGCATTTT. Translation gives CASSFPGGGEQPQHF.

The chain combines TRBV29-1 with TRBJ1-1; TRBD1 aligns across 11 bases. Germline V gene data show CDR1 as SQVTM and CDR2 as ANQGSEA. Unmatched junction bases numbered 3, after V lost 7 bases and J lost 5 bases. The CDR3 loop spans 12 amino acids. The CDR3 sequence: CSAGQGETEAFF. The CDR3 region has the DNA TGCAGCGCGGGACAGGGGGAGACTGAAGCTTTCTTT. The full variable domain, with the rest looked up from reference TRBV29-1 and TRBJ1-1, is SAVISQKPSRDICQRGTSLTIQCQVDSQVTMMFWYRQQPGQSLTLIATANQGSEATYESGFVIDKFPISRPNLTFSTLTVSNMSPEDSSIYLCSAGQGETEAFFGQGTRLTVV.

This clonotype was seen only a few times. The chain carries TRBV28 and TRBJ2-7, with a possible D match to TRBD2 (5 bases). The CDR3 sequence is 13 residues long. Trimming shortened V by 7 bases and J by 5 bases, and 15 bases separated the two germline ends. The germline gives CDR1 MDHEN, CDR2 SYDVKM. CDR3 region: CASKAGLTHEQYF. The DNA for the CDR3 is TGTGCCAGCAAGGCGGGCCTAACCCACGAGCAGTACTTC.

Many counts were recorded for this clonotype. The chain links TRBV3-1 to TRBJ2-7; D is undetermined. The CDR3 length is 11 residues. CDR1 and CDR2 (germline): LGHDT, YNNKEL (reference sequence). Between the trimmed V and J ends, which lost 4 bases and 2 bases, there was a span of 3 bases. Written as DNA, the CDR3 is TGTGCCAGCAGCCCCCCCTACGAGCAGTACTTC. It translates to CASSPPYEQYF.

This clonotype appeared a few times. The chain employs TRBV20-1 and TRBJ1-1, with 8 bases fitting TRBD1. From germline, CDR1 is DFQATT and CDR2 SNEGSKA (reference sequence). This CDR3 has 16 amino acids. The ends lost 1 base at V and 1 base at J; junction bases unmatched: 8. The chain's CDR3 is CSARGNDRGGNTEAFF. In DNA, the CDR3 is TGCAGTGCTAGAGGTAACGACAGGGGAGGGAACACTGAAGCTTTCTTT.

The table lists this clonotype with many counts. The genes are TRBV6-1 and TRBJ1-1; D ambiguous. The CDR3 covers 13 residues. Trimming stripped 10 bases from V and 0 bases from J, with 12 bases between. In germline, CDR1 is MNHNS, CDR2 SASEGT. The CDR3 spells CATRGIMNTEAFF. CDR3 DNA sequence: TGTGCCACAAGAGGGATAATGAACACTGAAGCTTTCTTT.

The rearrangement joins TRBV4-3 to TRBJ2-7; the D gene could be TRBD1 or TRBD2 (5 bases each). V gave up 4 bases and J gave up 2 bases, with 12 bases separating them. The CDR3 spans 14 residues. Germline V lookup: CDR1 LGHNA, CDR2 YSLEER. CDR3 protein: CASSPRDGAYEQYF. The CDR3 DNA follows: TGCGCCAGCAGCCCACGGGACGGCGCCTACGAGCAGTACTTC.

The genes are TRBV6-6 and TRBJ1-5; D remains unclear. CDR3 length: 15 residues. Germline-derived CDR1 and CDR2 are MNHNY and SVGAGI (reference sequence). The V and J ends lost 2 bases and 0 bases respectively, with 8 bases between them. Here the CDR3 DNA reads TGTGCCAGCAGTTACCGACAACCTAGCAATCAGCCCCAGCATTTT. It yields the protein CASSYRQPSNQPQHF.

This clonotype was seen more than once but under ten times. The gene calls are TRBV28 and TRBJ1-2; the D is unclear. V lost 7 bases to trimming and J lost 7 bases, with 10 bases between them. CDR1 and CDR2 from the germline V gene are MDHEN and SYDVKM. CDR3 size: 11 residues. CDR3 nucleotides: TGTGCCAGCACTTGGACTGGTGGCTACACCTTC. The encoded protein is CASTWTGGYTF.

This clonotype turned up a few times. The chain couples TRBV13 to TRBJ2-5; 7 nucleotides match TRBD2. Germline V gene data show CDR1 as PRHDT and CDR2 as FYEKMQ (reference sequence). This CDR3 spans 14 amino acids. V shed 5 bases, J shed 0 bases, and the junction held 3 bases outside the gene matches. CDR3 residues: CASSRGVDQETQYF. The CDR3 nucleotides read TGTGCCAGCAGCCGGGGGGTGGACCAAGAGACCCAGTACTTC.

Only a few counts were recorded for this clonotype. The gene calls are TRBV12-3 or TRBV12-4 and TRBJ1-1; maybe TRBD1 (6 bases). This CDR3 has 17 amino acids. Trimming pared 8 bases from V and 0 bases from J, leaving 22 bases between. The CDR3 sequence: CASHGAGRGIMNTEAFF. DNA of the CDR3: TGTGCCAGCCACGGGGCGGGCAGGGGCATTATGAACACTGAAGCTTTCTTT.

This clonotype was observed at least ten times. This chain links TRBV7-2 with TRBJ2-7; no clear D. CDR1 is SGHTA and CDR2 is FQGNSA in the germline V gene. Trimming removed 5 bases from V and 0 bases from J, with 5 bases in between. The CDR3 is made up of 12 amino acids. Here the CDR3 reads CASSPSSYEQYF. DNA of the CDR3: TGTGCCAGCAGCCCCAGCTCCTACGAGCAGTACTTC. Looking up the rest from reference TRBV7-2 and TRBJ2-7 gives the full variable domain: GAGVSQSPSNKVTEKGKDVELRCDPISGHTALYWYRQSLGQGLEFLIYFQGNSAPDKSGLPSDRFSAERTGGSVSTLTIQRTQQEDSAVYLCASSPSSYEQYFGPGTRLTVT.

The chain has TRBV5-1 and TRBJ2-5, with TRBD1 identical over 7 bases. This CDR3 has 15 amino acids. Germline V gene data show CDR1 as SGHRS and CDR2 as YFSETQ. V lost 0 bases and J lost 3; bases outside the gene matches: 5. CDR3 DNA: TGCGCCAGCAGCTTGGGGGGACAGAGTAAAGAGACCCAGTACTTC. Encoded protein: CASSLGGQSKETQYF.

The chain uses TRBV10-3 and TRBJ2-7, with TRBD1 matching over 7 bases. CDR1 and CDR2 (germline): ENHRY, SYGVKD. V gave up 4 bases and J gave up 10 bases; unmatched junction bases: 7. The CDR3 extends over 12 amino acids. The CDR3 reads CAISASDREQYF. The DNA of the CDR3 is TGTGCCATCAGTGCCTCCGACAGGGAACAGTACTTC.

By share of the sample, this clonotype is medium-sized (0.01 to 0.1%). The CDR3 DNA follows: TGTGCCAGCAGCGGGTACACCTACTCCTACGAGCAGTACTTC. Protein sequence: CASSGYTYSYEQYF. The rearrangement links TRBV11-2 to TRBJ2-7; D gene uncertain. V was shortened by 5 bases and J by 0 bases, with 11 bases between the two germline ends. The length of the CDR3 is 14 residues. From germline, CDR1 is SGHAT and CDR2 FQNNGV.

This clonotype has ten or more counts. The rearrangement links TRBV30 to TRBJ2-7; weak D call: TRBD1 (5 bases). Trimming shortened V by 1 base and J by 4 bases, and 11 bases separated the two germline ends. Germline V gene lookup returns CDR1 GTSNPN and CDR2 SVGIG (reference sequence). CDR3 length: 13 amino acids. The CDR3 loop is CAWSGTPRYEQYF. The CDR3 DNA reads TGTGCCTGGAGTGGGACACCCCGATACGAGCAGTACTTC.

This clonotype was recorded many times. V is TRBV12-3 or TRBV12-4 and J is TRBJ1-5; weak D call: TRBD1 (5 bases). The CDR3 sequence is 16 residues long. V lost 3 bases and J 2 bases, leaving 14 bases between the germline ends. CDR3 in amino acids: CASSFSIRGGNQPQHF. In nucleotides, the CDR3 is TGTGCCAGCAGTTTCAGTATAAGGGGTGGCAATCAGCCCCAGCATTTT.

This clonotype showed up just a few times. The genes are TRBV7-9 and TRBJ2-2, with D hard to call. This CDR3 region has 14 residues. Germline lookup yields CDR1 SEHNR and CDR2 FQNEAQ (reference sequence). Trimming took 6 bases from V and 2 from J, leaving 10 bases between them. Here the CDR3 reads CASSFSINTGELFF. The CDR3 DNA sequence: TGTGCCAGCAGTTTCAGCATCAACACCGGGGAGCTGTTTTTT.

This clonotype turned up a few times. Here the CDR3 reads CASSLLREQYF. CDR3 sequence (DNA): TGTGCCAGCAGCTTACTTCGCGAGCAGTACTTC. The rearrangement joins TRBV7-2 to TRBJ2-7; D gene uncertain. CDR1 is SGHTA and CDR2 is FQGNSA in the germline V gene. The CDR3 runs 11 residues. V dropped 2 bases and J dropped 6 bases, with 5 bases sitting between them.

This clonotype appeared a few times. The chain has TRBV5-5 and TRBJ2-7; a possible D gene is TRBD2 (6 bases). Germline-derived CDR1 and CDR2 are SGHKS and YYEKEE (reference sequence). This CDR3 has 15 residues. The ends were cut back, 0 bases at V and 5 bases at J, with 15 bases in the middle. In nucleotides, the CDR3 is TGTGCCAGCAGCTTGGTCCCCCTGCCGGGGGACGAGCAGTACTTC. This encodes CASSLVPLPGDEQYF. Complete variable domain (other parts from reference TRBV5-5 and TRBJ2-7): DAGVTQSPTHLIKTRGQQVTLRCSPISGHKSVSWYQQVLGQGPQFIFQYYEKEERGRGNFPDRFSARQFPNYSSELNVNALLLGDSALYLCASSLVPLPGDEQYFGPGTRLTVT.